Listed here are 7 T cell receptor beta chains from one sample, sequenced in a study of Graves' ophthalmopathy and Graves' hyperthyroidism. RNA transcripts were the source from which TCR beta CDR3 regions were amplified. First-round RT-PCR employed HTBI primers, with a second-round multiplex PCR after it. TCRdb independently ran MiXCR on the multiplex PCR reads; one entry per CDR3 protein. The data show fewer than 350,000 distinct CDR3 sequences, about a sixth seen once. Material for sequencing was peripheral blood. These receptors were collected from an adult man with Graves' ophthalmopathy.

The chain carries TRBV5-1 and TRBJ2-7; TRBD2 might be the D (6 bases). V was shortened by 0 bases and J by 0 bases, with 13 bases between the two germline ends. Looked up from germline, CDR1 is SGHRS and CDR2 is YFSETQ. This CDR3 has 16 amino acids. The CDR3 sequence: CASSLAWGTYSYEQYF. CDR3 nucleotides: TGCGCCAGCAGCTTGGCCTGGGGGACTTACTCCTACGAGCAGTACTTC.

This clonotype was counted ten times or more. J is TRBJ2-7 and V is TRBV30, with 12 positions matching TRBD2. The CDR3 contains 14 residues. After removal of 3 bases from V and 3 bases from J, the junction contained 3 bases not matched to a gene. Germline V gene lookup returns CDR1 GTSNPN and CDR2 SVGIG (reference sequence). As DNA, the CDR3 is TGTGCCTGGAGCTTGACTAGCGGGGGCTACGAGCAGTACTTC. It is translated as CAWSLTSGGYEQYF.

This clonotype occurred many times. The chain uses TRBV7-8 and TRBJ1-2, with D tentatively TRBD1 (6 bases). Germline V gene data show CDR1 as SGHVS and CDR2 as FQNEAQ. The V and J ends lost 4 bases and 5 bases respectively, with 11 bases between them. This CDR3 region has 13 residues. The CDR3 sequence: CASSSNRAYGYTF. The CDR3 region has the DNA TGTGCCAGCAGCTCCAACAGGGCGTATGGCTACACCTTC.

In its sample, this clonotype was seen many times. The V and J genes are TRBV20-1 and TRBJ2-7; D unclear. Germline V gene data show CDR1 as DFQATT and CDR2 as SNEGSKA (reference sequence). The CDR3 runs 12 residues. The V gene lost 5 bases and the J gene lost 6 bases, with 14 bases spanning the gap. The CDR3 nucleotides read TGCAGTGCTCAGGCAGGCCGCGGCGAGCAGTACTTC. It is translated as CSAQAGRGEQYF.

This clonotype was detected once. One end of the junction does not line up with germline, which may come from a read error. The gene calls are TRBV7-7 and TRBJ1-5; possible D gene TRBD1, 6 bases. This CDR3 has 18 amino acids. Germline-derived CDR1 and CDR2 are SSHAT and FNYEAQ (reference sequence). CDR3 in amino acids: CASSWATGEPSGNQPQHF. The CDR3 DNA follows: TGTGCTAGCAGCTGGGCGACAGGCGAACCGTCTGGGAATCAGCCCCAGCATTTT.

As for this clonotype: A much larger clonotype is one base distant, so this may be a read error. The chain uses TRBV12-3 or TRBV12-4 and TRBJ2-5; D perhaps matches TRBD1 (6 bases). The CDR3 consists of 15 residues. Trimming shortened V by 5 bases and J by 3 bases, and 16 bases separated the two germline ends. CDR3 amino acids: CASSTGHHWEETQYF. The CDR3 DNA follows: TGTGCCAGCAGTACGGGACACCATTGGGAAGAGACCCAGTACTTC.

This clonotype was observed many times. The rearrangement joins TRBV5-1 to TRBJ2-5, with unresolved D. The CDR3 is 14 residues long. V was trimmed by 0 bases and J by 5 bases, leaving 11 bases between them. Germline V CDR1 and CDR2: SGHRS, YFSETQ. Written as DNA, the CDR3 is TGCGCCAGCAGCTTGGACTTGCGGATGGAGACCCAGTACTTC. This translates into CASSLDLRMETQYF. Full variable domain (outside the CDR3, taken from reference TRBV5-1 and TRBJ2-5): KAGVTQTPRYLIKTRGQQVTLSCSPISGHRSVSWYQQTPGQGLQFLFEYFSETQRNKGNFPGRFSGRQFSNSRSEMNVSTLELGDSALYLCASSLDLRMETQYFGPGTRLLVL.